This T cell receptor beta chain comes out of a study of CXCR3-negative and CXCR3-positive naive CD8 T cells. TRB cDNA libraries were made by UMI-labeled 5' RACE. From its re-call of the 5' RACE reads, TCRdb lists each CDR3 protein once, without DNA. Seen in this sample are 45,000 to 75,000 distinct CDR3 sequences; the ten most common clones hold approximately 0.43%. Notes on the study in general: Naive subsets showed comparable surface CD5, and TCR interaction strength was also inferred from TRB CDR3 physicochemistry.

A word on this clonotype: As yet, its antigen is unknown.

Germline CDR1 reads MRHNA; CDR2 reads SNTAGT. CDR3 size: 15 residues. Triplicate sorting captured about 300,000 cells each from every CD8+ T cell subset. The J gene is TRBJ2-2, the V gene TRBV6-4; TCRdb gives TRBD2 as the D gene, but with no DNA this cannot be confirmed. Sequenced material: naive CXCR3- CD8+ T cells from blood. Subset: CD45RO-CCR7+CD27+CD95- naive CD8+ T cells lacking CXCR3 (TNR3-). This clonotype was sampled from a human donor in good health. Some clones in this sample may be carry-over from other donors' samples. The CDR3 spells CASSEHASSPGELFF.